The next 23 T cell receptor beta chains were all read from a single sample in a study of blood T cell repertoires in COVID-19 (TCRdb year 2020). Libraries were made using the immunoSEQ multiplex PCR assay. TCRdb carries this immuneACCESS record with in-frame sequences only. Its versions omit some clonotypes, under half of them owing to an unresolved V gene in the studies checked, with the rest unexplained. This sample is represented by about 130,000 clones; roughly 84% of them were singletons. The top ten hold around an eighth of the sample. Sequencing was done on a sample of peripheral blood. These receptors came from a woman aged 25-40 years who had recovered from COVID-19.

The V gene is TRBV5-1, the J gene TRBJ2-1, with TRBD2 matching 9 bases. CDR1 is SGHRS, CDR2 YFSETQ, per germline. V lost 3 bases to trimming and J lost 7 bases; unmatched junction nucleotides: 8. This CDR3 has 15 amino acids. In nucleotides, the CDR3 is TGCGCCAGCAGCTCCAGAAGCGGGGGGCAGAATGAGCAGTTCTTC. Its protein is CASSSRSGGQNEQFF.

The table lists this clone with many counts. The CDR3 DNA reads TGTGCCAGCAGTTCTCGACAGGGCTCCTACGAGCAGTACTTC. Protein product: CASSSRQGSYEQYF. This chain links TRBV7-6 with TRBJ2-7, with 7 bases that match TRBD1. With 6 bases clipped from V and 0 bases from J, the junction kept 5 bases outside the gene matches. Germline V gene sequence: CDR1 SGHVS, CDR2 FNYEAQ. The CDR3 has 14 amino acids.

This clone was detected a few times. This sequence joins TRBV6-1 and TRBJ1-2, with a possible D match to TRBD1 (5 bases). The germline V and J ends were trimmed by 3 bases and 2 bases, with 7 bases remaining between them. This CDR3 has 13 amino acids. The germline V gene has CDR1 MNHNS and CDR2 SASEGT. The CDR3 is CASSDRENYGYTF. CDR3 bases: TGTGCCAGCAGTGACAGGGAAAACTATGGCTACACCTTC.

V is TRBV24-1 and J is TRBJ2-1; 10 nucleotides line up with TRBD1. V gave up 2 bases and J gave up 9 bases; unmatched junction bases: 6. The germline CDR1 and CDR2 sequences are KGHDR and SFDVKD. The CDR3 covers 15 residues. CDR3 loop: CATSDSGTGAGEQFF. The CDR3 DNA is TGTGCCACCAGTGATTCCGGGACAGGGGCCGGTGAGCAGTTCTTC.

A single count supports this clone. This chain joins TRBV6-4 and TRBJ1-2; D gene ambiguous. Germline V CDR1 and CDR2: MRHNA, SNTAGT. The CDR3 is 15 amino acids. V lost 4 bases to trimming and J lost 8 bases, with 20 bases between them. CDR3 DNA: TGTGCCAGCAGTGGAGATATTGGGTCGGGATTCGGCTACACCTTC. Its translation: CASSGDIGSGFGYTF.

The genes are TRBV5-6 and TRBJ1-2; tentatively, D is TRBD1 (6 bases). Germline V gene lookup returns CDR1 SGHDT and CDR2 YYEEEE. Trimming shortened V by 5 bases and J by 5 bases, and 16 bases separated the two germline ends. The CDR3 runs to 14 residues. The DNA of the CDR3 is TGTGCCAGCAGAGGGGACATAGGTGTTTATGGCTACACCTTC. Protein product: CASRGDIGVYGYTF.

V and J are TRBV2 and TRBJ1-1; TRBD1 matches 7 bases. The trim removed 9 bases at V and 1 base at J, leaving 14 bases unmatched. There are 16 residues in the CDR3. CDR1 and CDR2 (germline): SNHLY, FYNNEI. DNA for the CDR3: TGTGCCAGGACGGGGTCAGGGGGGACGTCGAACACTGAAGCTTTCTTT. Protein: CARTGSGGTSNTEAFF.

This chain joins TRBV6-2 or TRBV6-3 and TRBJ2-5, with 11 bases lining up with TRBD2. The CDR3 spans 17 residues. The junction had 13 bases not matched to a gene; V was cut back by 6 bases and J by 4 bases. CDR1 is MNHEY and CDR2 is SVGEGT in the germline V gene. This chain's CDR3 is CASSLAGGYLGSETQYF. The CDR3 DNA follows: TGTGCCAGCAGCCTAGCGGGGGGCTACCTGGGGTCAGAGACCCAGTACTTC.

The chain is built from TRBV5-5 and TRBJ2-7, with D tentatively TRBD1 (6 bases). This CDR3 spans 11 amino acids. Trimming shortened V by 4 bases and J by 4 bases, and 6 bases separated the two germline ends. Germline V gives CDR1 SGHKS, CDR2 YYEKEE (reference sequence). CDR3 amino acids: CASSQGYEQYF. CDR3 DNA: TGTGCCAGCAGCCAGGGGTACGAGCAGTACTTC. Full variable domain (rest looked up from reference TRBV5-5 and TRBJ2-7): DAGVTQSPTHLIKTRGQQVTLRCSPISGHKSVSWYQQVLGQGPQFIFQYYEKEERGRGNFPDRFSARQFPNYSSELNVNALLLGDSALYLCASSQGYEQYFGPGTRLTVT.

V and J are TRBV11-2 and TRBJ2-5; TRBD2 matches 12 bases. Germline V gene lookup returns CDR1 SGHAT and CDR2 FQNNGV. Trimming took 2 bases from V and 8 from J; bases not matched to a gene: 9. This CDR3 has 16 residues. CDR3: CASSLSTSGGPRTQYF. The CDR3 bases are TGTGCCAGCAGCTTATCGACTAGCGGGGGACCCCGAACCCAGTACTTC.

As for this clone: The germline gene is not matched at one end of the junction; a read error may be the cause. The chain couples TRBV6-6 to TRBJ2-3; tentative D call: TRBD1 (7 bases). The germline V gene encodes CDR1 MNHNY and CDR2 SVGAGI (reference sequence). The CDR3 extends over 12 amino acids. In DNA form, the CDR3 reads TGTGCCGGCAGGGGGGCCACAGATACGCAGTATTTT. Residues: CAGRGATDTQYF.

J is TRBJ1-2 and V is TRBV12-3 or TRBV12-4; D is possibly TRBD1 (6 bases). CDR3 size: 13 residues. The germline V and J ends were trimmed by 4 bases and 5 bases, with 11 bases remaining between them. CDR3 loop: CASSSGAGYGYTF. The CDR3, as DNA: TGTGCCAGCAGTTCAGGGGCTGGGTATGGCTACACCTTC.

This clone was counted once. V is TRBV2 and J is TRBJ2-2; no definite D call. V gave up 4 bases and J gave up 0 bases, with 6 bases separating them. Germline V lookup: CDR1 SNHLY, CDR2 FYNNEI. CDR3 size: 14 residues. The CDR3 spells CASSVGANTGELFF. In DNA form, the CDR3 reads TGTGCCAGCAGTGTCGGTGCGAACACCGGGGAGCTGTTTTTT. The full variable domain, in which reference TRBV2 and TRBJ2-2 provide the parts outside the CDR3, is EPEVTQTPSHQVTQMGQEVILRCVPISNHLYFYWYRQILGQKVEFLVSFYNNEISEKSEIFDDQFSVERPDGSNFTLKIRSTKLEDSAMYFCASSVGANTGELFFGEGSRLTVL.

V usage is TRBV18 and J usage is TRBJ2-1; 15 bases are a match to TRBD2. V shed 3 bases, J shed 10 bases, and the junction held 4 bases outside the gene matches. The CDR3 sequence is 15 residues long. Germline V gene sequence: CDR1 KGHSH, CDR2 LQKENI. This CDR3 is CASSPGTSGGKEQFF. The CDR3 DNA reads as TGTGCCAGCTCACCTGGGACTAGCGGGGGGAAGGAGCAGTTCTTC. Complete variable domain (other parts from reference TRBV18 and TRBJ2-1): NAGVMQNPRHLVRRRGQEARLRCSPMKGHSHVYWYRQLPEEGLKFMVYLQKENIIDESGMPKERFSAEFPKEGPSILRIQQVVRGDSAAYFCASSPGTSGGKEQFFGPGTRLTVL.

The CDR3 nucleotides read TGCGCCAGCAGCGCAGATCTTTCCGGGACCGGGGAGCTGTTTTTT. Amino acids: CASSADLSGTGELFF. The J gene is TRBJ2-2, the V gene TRBV5-1, with D hard to call. Germline CDR1 and CDR2: SGHRS and YFSETQ. This CDR3 is built from 15 residues. The V gene lost 4 bases and the J gene lost 5 bases, with 15 bases spanning the gap.

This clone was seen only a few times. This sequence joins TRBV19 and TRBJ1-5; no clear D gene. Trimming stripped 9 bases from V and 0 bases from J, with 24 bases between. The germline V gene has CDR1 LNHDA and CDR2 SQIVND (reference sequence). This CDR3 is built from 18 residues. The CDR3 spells CASRPWASQQNSNQPQHF. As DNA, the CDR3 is TGTGCCAGCAGGCCGTGGGCAAGTCAGCAGAATAGCAATCAGCCCCAGCATTTT.

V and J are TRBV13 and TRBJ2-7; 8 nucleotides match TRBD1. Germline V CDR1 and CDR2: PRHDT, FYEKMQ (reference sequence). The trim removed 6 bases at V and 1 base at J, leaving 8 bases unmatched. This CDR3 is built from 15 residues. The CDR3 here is CASSRLGDRSYEQYF. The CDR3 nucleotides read TGTGCCAGCAGTCGATTAGGGGACAGGTCCTACGAGCAGTACTTC.

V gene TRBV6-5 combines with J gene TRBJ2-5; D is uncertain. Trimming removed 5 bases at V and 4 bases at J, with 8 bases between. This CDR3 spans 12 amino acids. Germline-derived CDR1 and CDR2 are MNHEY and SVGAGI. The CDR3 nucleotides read TGTGCCAGCAGTCCCGTTCCAGAGACCCAGTACTTC. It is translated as CASSPVPETQYF.

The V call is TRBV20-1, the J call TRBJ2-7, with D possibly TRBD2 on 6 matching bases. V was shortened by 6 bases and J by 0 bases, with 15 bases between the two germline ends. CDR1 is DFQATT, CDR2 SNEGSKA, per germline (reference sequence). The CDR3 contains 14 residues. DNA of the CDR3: TGCAGTGCAAGTAGGGACTCACCCTCCTACGAGCAGTACTTC. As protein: CSASRDSPSYEQYF.

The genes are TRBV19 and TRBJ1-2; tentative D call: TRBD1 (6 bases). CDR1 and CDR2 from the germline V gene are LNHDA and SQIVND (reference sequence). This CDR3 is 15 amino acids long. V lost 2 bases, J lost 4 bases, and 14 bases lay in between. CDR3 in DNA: TGTGCCAGTAGTATATCCAGGGGAGCTCTCTATGGCTACACCTTC. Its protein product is CASSISRGALYGYTF.

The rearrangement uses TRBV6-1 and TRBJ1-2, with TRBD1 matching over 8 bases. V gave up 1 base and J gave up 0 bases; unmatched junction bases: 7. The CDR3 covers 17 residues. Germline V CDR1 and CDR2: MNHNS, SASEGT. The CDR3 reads CASSEEEDRVANYGYTF. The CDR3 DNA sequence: TGTGCCAGCAGTGAAGAAGAGGACAGGGTAGCTAACTATGGCTACACCTTC.

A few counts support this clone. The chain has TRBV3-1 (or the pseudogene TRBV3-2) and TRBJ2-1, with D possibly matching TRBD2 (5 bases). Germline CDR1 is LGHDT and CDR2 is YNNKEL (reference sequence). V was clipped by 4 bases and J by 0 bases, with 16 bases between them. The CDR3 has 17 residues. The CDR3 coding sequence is TGTGCCAGCAGCCCGGTGCGGGCTCCTAGCTCCTACAATGAGCAGTTCTTC. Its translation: CASSPVRAPSSYNEQFF.

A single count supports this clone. The CDR3 here is CASSLGPELAGAGELFF. The CDR3 nucleotides read TGCGCCAGCAGCTTGGGACCTGAACTAGCGGGAGCCGGGGAGCTGTTTTTT. The chain couples TRBV5-1 to TRBJ2-2; 11 bases align to TRBD2. Trimming cost V 0 bases and J 6 bases; bases outside gene matches: 7. Germline-derived CDR1 and CDR2 are SGHRS and YFSETQ. This CDR3 is 17 amino acids long.